This TCR beta chain was sequenced in a study of T cell responses to AZD1222 COVID-19 vaccine. Study findings and constraints: Repertoires in all cases were sampled only once the peak T cell response had passed. Targeting of unmutated variant regions was reportedly seen in nearly half of spike-specific TCRs. Rises in breadth and depth of Spike-specific TCRs came after two AZD1222 doses. The sample set comprised mostly white British donors with more females, and clonal diversity was possibly underestimated.

V was trimmed by 6 bases and J by 7 bases, leaving 15 bases between them. Per germline, CDR1 MNHEY and CDR2 SMNVEV (reference sequence). CDR3 size: 13 residues. For this clone: What it recognizes is unknown.

Measured with immunoSEQ multiplex PCR; TCRdb has only the in-frame clones, and not every one. The sample lists fewer than 110,000 clones; 75% to 95% were seen once. The material was peripheral blood, obtained on day 0 of AZD1222 vaccination. The TCR sequence derives from an adult in good health. The V gene is TRBV27, the J gene TRBJ1-2; D perhaps matches TRBD1 (5 bases). This CDR3 is CASSPDSVGGYTF. For the CDR3, the DNA is TGTGCCAGCAGCCCCGACAGTGTGGGTGGCTACACCTTC.